Reported below is one T cell receptor beta chain. Its specificity is unknown. These data come from a study of cytomegalovirus exposure and HLA in healthy donors. Study conclusions and caveats: The study dropped some indistinguishable V segments, TRBV6-2 and TRBV6-3 among them. The study reported that TCR beta sequences accurately predicted HLA-A and HLA-B alleles in most subjects.

CDR3 length equals 17 residues. Trimming removed 1 base at V and 3 bases at J, with 19 bases between. Germline V lookup: CDR1 MGHRA, CDR2 YSYEKL. The PCR employed 60 Vbeta primers together with 13 Jbeta primers. Using immunoSEQ multiplex PCR, the repertoire was profiled, and TCRdb retains in-frame clones only, with some absent. The sample holds some 100,000 clones, 62% seen once. Material for sequencing was PBMCs. J is TRBJ2-7 and V is TRBV4-1, with D tentatively TRBD1 (5 bases). This TCR came from a young woman in good health and CMV-seropositive. The CDR3 nucleotides are TGCGCCAGCAGCCAAGGGGCTTACAGACAGTACGGCTACGAGCAGTACTTC. Translated, it gives CASSQGAYRQYGYEQYF.